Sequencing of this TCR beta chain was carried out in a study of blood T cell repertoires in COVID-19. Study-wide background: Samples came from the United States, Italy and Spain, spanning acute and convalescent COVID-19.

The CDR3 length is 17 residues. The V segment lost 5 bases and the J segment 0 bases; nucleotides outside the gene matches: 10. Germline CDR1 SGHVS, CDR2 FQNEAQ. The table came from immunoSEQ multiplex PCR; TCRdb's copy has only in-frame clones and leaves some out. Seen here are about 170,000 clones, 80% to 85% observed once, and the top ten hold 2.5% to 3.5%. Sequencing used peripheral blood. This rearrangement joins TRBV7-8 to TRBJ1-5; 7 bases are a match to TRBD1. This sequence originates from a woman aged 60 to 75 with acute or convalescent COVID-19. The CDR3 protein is CASSPRDSSYSNQPQHF. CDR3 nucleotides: TGTGCCAGCAGCCCTAGGGACAGCAGTTATAGCAATCAGCCCCAGCATTTT.